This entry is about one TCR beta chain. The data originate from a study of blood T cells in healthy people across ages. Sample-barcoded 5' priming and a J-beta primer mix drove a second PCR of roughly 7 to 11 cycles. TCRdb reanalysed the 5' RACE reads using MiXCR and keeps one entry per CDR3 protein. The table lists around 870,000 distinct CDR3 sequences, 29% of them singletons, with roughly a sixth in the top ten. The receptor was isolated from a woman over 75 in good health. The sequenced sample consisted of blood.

CDR3 loop: CSASSSGRAQETQYF. The CDR3 DNA is TGCAGTGCTAGTAGCAGCGGGAGAGCACAAGAGACCCAGTACTTC. The rearrangement links TRBV20-1 to TRBJ2-5; 8 nucleotides match TRBD2. CDR3 length: 15 amino acids. CDR1 and CDR2 from the germline V gene are DFQATT and SNEGSKA (reference sequence). The V and J ends lost 3 bases and 2 bases, in that order; junction bases with no gene match: 8.